The 21 T cell receptor beta chains below all came from one sample that was sequenced in a study of blood T cell repertoires in COVID-19. Using immunoSEQ multiplex PCR, the repertoire was profiled, and TCRdb retains in-frame clones only, with some absent. The data hold about 150,000 clones, with approximately 86% observed a single time. The sample taken for sequencing was peripheral blood. Receptors originate from a woman over 75 with COVID-19, enrolled during active disease.

The chain has TRBV10-2 and TRBJ1-5; D is ambiguous. Germline values: CDR1 WSHSY, CDR2 SAAADI. The CDR3 covers 17 residues. The germline V and J ends were trimmed by 3 bases and 0 bases, with 15 bases remaining between them. Here the CDR3 DNA reads TGCGCCAGCAGTGAAGTGAGTTCACAGTATAGCAATCAGCCCCAGCATTTT. This encodes CASSEVSSQYSNQPQHF.

The chain links TRBV19 to TRBJ2-5, with D perhaps TRBD1 (5 bases). The V gene lost 1 base and the J gene lost 1 base, with 7 bases spanning the gap. Per germline, CDR1 LNHDA and CDR2 SQIVND (reference sequence). The CDR3 sequence is 14 residues long. CDR3 amino acids: CASSIGQLQETQYF. The CDR3 DNA follows: TGTGCCAGTAGTATAGGACAGCTCCAAGAGACCCAGTACTTC.

The chain joins TRBV29-1 to TRBJ2-7; 7 bases fit TRBD1. CDR1 is SQVTM, CDR2 ANQGSEA, per germline. The V segment lost 4 bases and the J segment 4 bases; nucleotides outside the gene matches: 7. This CDR3 region has 13 residues. The CDR3 DNA reads TGCAGCGTTGGGGCCGCACAGGGGTACGAGCAGTACTTC. Amino acids: CSVGAAQGYEQYF.

The J gene is TRBJ1-1, the V gene TRBV5-5, with D maybe TRBD1 (5 bases). This CDR3 spans 15 amino acids. Looked up from germline, CDR1 is SGHKS and CDR2 is YYEKEE (reference sequence). Trimming took 4 bases from V and 0 from J, leaving 13 bases between them. The CDR3 nucleotides are TGTGCCAGCAGCCACCGACAGCAAATGAACACTGAAGCTTTCTTT. As protein: CASSHRQQMNTEAFF. Filled out from reference TRBV5-5 and TRBJ1-1, the complete variable domain reads DAGVTQSPTHLIKTRGQQVTLRCSPISGHKSVSWYQQVLGQGPQFIFQYYEKEERGRGNFPDRFSARQFPNYSSELNVNALLLGDSALYLCASSHRQQMNTEAFFGQGTRLTVV.

This chain connects TRBV3-1 (or the pseudogene TRBV3-2) to TRBJ1-6; a weak D match, TRBD1 (5 bases). The CDR3 length is 16 residues. The V and J ends lost 0 bases and 0 bases respectively, with 6 bases between them. CDR1 and CDR2 (germline): LGHDT, YNNKEL (reference sequence). For the CDR3, the DNA is TGTGCCAGCAGCCAAGAGGGGCCCTCCTATAATTCACCCCTCCACTTT. Protein: CASSQEGPSYNSPLHF.

This clone was picked up a small number of times. Different DNA sequences within this sample yield the same CDR3. This rearrangement joins TRBV11-2 to TRBJ1-5; tentatively, D is TRBD1 (5 bases). This CDR3 is built from 13 residues. CDR1 SGHAT and CDR2 FQNNGV come from the germline V gene. Deletions cut 4 bases from V and 4 bases from J, with 8 bases between. CDR3 residues: CASSSGGNQPQHF. The CDR3 nucleotides read TGTGCCAGCAGCTCGGGGGGGAATCAGCCCCAGCATTTT.

This chain uses TRBV6-6 with TRBJ2-3, with D uncertain. The CDR3 runs to 13 residues. Germline V gene data show CDR1 as MNHNY and CDR2 as SVGAGI (reference sequence). Trimming removed 7 bases at V and 3 bases at J, with 11 bases between. As DNA, the CDR3 is TGTGCCAGCAAACAGAGAGAAACAGATACGCAGTATTTT. This gives the protein CASKQRETDTQYF.

This clone occurred a few times. This chain connects TRBV5-1 to TRBJ2-2; a possible D gene is TRBD2 (6 bases). This CDR3 region has 13 residues. CDR1 and CDR2 from the germline V gene are SGHRS and YFSETQ. Trimming took 5 bases from V and 7 from J, leaving 12 bases between them. The CDR3, as DNA: TGCGCCAGCAGTGGCGGGACGGGCGGGGAGCTGTTTTTT. Its protein is CASSGGTGGELFF.

This clone was seen once. V and J are TRBV3-1 (or the pseudogene TRBV3-2) and TRBJ1-2; D uncertain. From germline, CDR1 is LGHDT and CDR2 YNNKEL (reference sequence). V was pared by 6 bases and J by 3 bases, with 11 bases between. This CDR3 has 13 amino acids. The DNA of the CDR3 is TGTGCCAGCAGGTCGACACTGGACTATGGCTACACCTTC. Protein sequence: CASRSTLDYGYTF.

CDR3 protein: CASSLKGQDTQYF. The CDR3 nucleotides are TGTGCCAGCAGCTTGAAGGGACAAGATACGCAGTATTTT. The chain employs TRBV11-3 and TRBJ2-3, with D possibly being TRBD1 (6 bases). V dropped 3 bases and J dropped 5 bases, with 9 bases sitting between them. Germline V gene lookup returns CDR1 SGHNT and CDR2 YENEEA. The CDR3 runs 13 residues.

A single count supports this clone. V and J are TRBV5-6 and TRBJ2-7; 7 bases map to TRBD1. Germline loops: CDR1 SGHDT, CDR2 YYEEEE. This CDR3 region has 14 residues. V trimming: 6 bases; J trimming: 4 bases; junction bases outside the gene matches: 10. The CDR3 bases are TGTGCCAGCAACACCAGGGGGAGAGAATACGAGCAGTACTTC. Translation: CASNTRGREYEQYF.

At least ten counts were recorded for this clone. In DNA, the CDR3 is TGTGCCAGCAGAACCGGGGGACAGCGACTCACCTACGAGCAGTACTTC. It is translated as CASRTGGQRLTYEQYF. V is TRBV2 and J is TRBJ2-7, with D perhaps matching TRBD1 (7 bases). The length of the CDR3 is 16 residues. Germline assignment: CDR1 SNHLY and CDR2 FYNNEI. V was trimmed by 6 bases and J by 2 bases, leaving 20 bases between them. Full variable domain (rest looked up from reference TRBV2 and TRBJ2-7): EPEVTQTPSHQVTQMGQEVILRCVPISNHLYFYWYRQILGQKVEFLVSFYNNEISEKSEIFDDQFSVERPDGSNFTLKIRSTKLEDSAMYFCASRTGGQRLTYEQYFGPGTRLTVT.

This clone has only one observation. The chain is built from TRBV28 and TRBJ1-6; 7 bases are shared with TRBD1. After removal of 6 bases from V and 12 bases from J, the junction contained 2 bases not matched to a gene. CDR1 is MDHEN, CDR2 SYDVKM, per germline. The CDR3 spans 11 residues. This CDR3 reads CASRNRGPLHF. CDR3 DNA: TGTGCCAGCAGGAACAGGGGACCCCTCCACTTT.

CDR3 in amino acids: CASCGRGREITDTQYF. The CDR3 nucleotides read TGTGCCAGCTGTGGTCGAGGGCGGGAGATCACAGATACGCAGTATTTT. J is TRBJ2-3 and V is TRBV28; the match to TRBD2 covers 7 bases. Germline V lookup: CDR1 MDHEN, CDR2 SYDVKM. Trimming cost V 8 bases and J 2 bases; bases outside gene matches: 13. The CDR3 length is 16 residues.

The chain carries TRBV2 and TRBJ2-4; D might be TRBD2 (5 bases). CDR1 and CDR2 from the germline V gene are SNHLY and FYNNEI. This CDR3 is built from 19 residues. V dropped 3 bases and J dropped 8 bases, with 29 bases sitting between them. This CDR3 is CASSDPGFSLAKSWDIQYF. CDR3 nucleotides: TGTGCCAGCAGTGATCCGGGATTTTCTTTAGCCAAATCGTGGGACATTCAGTACTTC.

The rearrangement joins TRBV20-1 to TRBJ1-1; 7 bases are shared with TRBD1. CDR1 DFQATT and CDR2 SNEGSKA come from the germline V gene (reference sequence). The CDR3 sequence is 15 residues long. V lost 3 bases to trimming and J lost 4 bases; unmatched junction nucleotides: 11. CDR3 DNA: TGCAGTGCTAGTGGATCAGGGGGTCTTGGCACTGAAGCTTTCTTT. It translates to CSASGSGGLGTEAFF.

The chain couples TRBV5-3 to TRBJ1-1, with D hard to call. TRBV5-3 is marked as an open reading frame, function uncertain. V lost 3 bases, J lost 6 bases, and 9 bases lay in between. The CDR3 covers 12 residues. The chain's CDR3 is CARSCRQAEAFF. In nucleotides, the CDR3 is TGTGCCAGAAGCTGCCGGCAGGCTGAAGCTTTCTTT.

CDR3 DNA: TGTGCCAGCAGTCCCCCCATCTACGAGCAGTACTTC. Protein product: CASSPPIYEQYF. The chain joins TRBV6-5 to TRBJ2-7; D is ambiguous. The V and J ends lost 5 bases and 3 bases respectively, with 8 bases between them. In germline, CDR1 is MNHEY, CDR2 SVGAGI. This CDR3 region has 12 residues.

The gene calls are TRBV20-1 and TRBJ1-3, with TRBD1 as a possible D gene (5 bases). Trimming took 3 bases from V and 0 from J, leaving 18 bases between them. The germline gives CDR1 DFQATT, CDR2 SNEGSKA (reference sequence). This CDR3 has 17 residues. As DNA, the CDR3 is TGCAGTGCTAGTTATTCCCCCTATAGGGGCTCTGGAAACACCATATATTTT. Amino acid sequence: CSASYSPYRGSGNTIYF.

This chain uses TRBV11-2 with TRBJ2-7; a weak D match, TRBD2 (5 bases). There are 12 residues in the CDR3. The germline gives CDR1 SGHAT, CDR2 FQNNGV. Deletions cut 5 bases from V and 6 bases from J, with 11 bases between. The CDR3, as DNA: TGTGCCAGCAGCCCCCTGAGCGGCGAGCAGTACTTC. It encodes CASSPLSGEQYF.

The chain carries TRBV5-3 and TRBJ2-3; D is unclear. TRBV5-3 is designated an ORF whose function remains uncertain. The CDR3 sequence is 14 residues long. The V end was cut by 5 bases, the J end by 5 bases, with 15 bases between. CDR3 DNA: TGTGCCAGAAGATCCATCTCCGAGCTAGATACGCAGTATTTT. Protein product: CARRSISELDTQYF.